Sequencing of this T cell receptor (beta chain) was carried out in a study of cytomegalovirus exposure and HLA in healthy donors. Germline V gene sequence: CDR1 SGHRS, CDR2 YFSETQ. This CDR3 has 14 residues. V was clipped by 1 base and J by 6 bases; unmatched bases: 3. Use of 60 Vbeta and 13 Jbeta primers characterized the PCR. Produced via immunoSEQ multiplex PCR; TCRdb's table is partial and in-frame only. The sample has more than 95,000 clones; 10% are singletons. This receptor was taken from a man aged 35-49 years in good health and CMV-seropositive. The sequenced sample was PBMCs. The V call is TRBV5-1, the J call TRBJ2-2; 7 bases map to TRBD1. The CDR3 DNA reads as TGCGCCAGCAGCTTGAAGGGGGCCGCCGGGGAGCTGTTTTTT. Translating it yields CASSLKGAAGELFF.